One and the same sample provided the 25 T cell receptor beta chains below, sequenced in a study of graft-versus-host responses after intestinal transplantation. Their antigens are not known. Only in-frame clones appear in the TCRdb table, and some are missing; sequencing was by immunoSEQ multiplex PCR. The repertoire has 75,000 to 100,000 clones, around nine tenths of them found once; the top ten carry approximately 0.18%. The specimen was unstimulated CD4+ T cells sorted from spleen or lymph node cells, collected before intestinal transplant. Receptors were obtained from a human donor who received an intestinal transplant.

J is TRBJ2-7 and V is TRBV30, with D uncertain. The CDR3 totals 12 residues. Trimming removed 4 bases at V and 0 bases at J, with 7 bases between. Germline-derived CDR1 and CDR2 are GTSNPN and SVGIG (reference sequence). The CDR3 DNA sequence: TGTGCCTGGAAGAGCAACTCCTACGAGCAGTACTTC. It is translated as CAWKSNSYEQYF.

The V call is TRBV6-5, the J call TRBJ2-2, with D unclear. CDR3 size: 13 residues. Germline loops: CDR1 MNHEY, CDR2 SVGAGI. V was cut by 7 bases and J by 0 bases, with 6 bases left in between. This chain's CDR3 is CASKQTNTGELFF. CDR3 coding DNA: TGTGCCAGCAAACAGACGAACACCGGGGAGCTGTTTTTT.

This clone has a single count. The chain is built from TRBV5-5 and TRBJ2-5, with a tentative D call TRBD1 (6 bases). Trimming removed 2 bases at V and 5 bases at J, with 16 bases between. The CDR3 has 15 amino acids. CDR1 is SGHKS, CDR2 YYEKEE, per germline (reference sequence). CDR3 amino acids: CASSFFRQGHETQYF. In DNA, the CDR3 is TGTGCCAGCAGCTTTTTTCGGCAGGGACATGAGACCCAGTACTTC. Combining the CDR3 with reference TRBV5-5 and TRBJ2-5 gives the whole variable domain DAGVTQSPTHLIKTRGQQVTLRCSPISGHKSVSWYQQVLGQGPQFIFQYYEKEERGRGNFPDRFSARQFPNYSSELNVNALLLGDSALYLCASSFFRQGHETQYFGPGTRLLVL.

This clone has only one observation. The chain recombines TRBV2 with TRBJ1-5; D perhaps matches TRBD1 (5 bases). The V end was cut by 6 bases, the J end by 11 bases, with 11 bases between. CDR3 length: 11 residues. Germline assignment: CDR1 SNHLY and CDR2 FYNNEI. CDR3 sequence reads: CASRDDSTQHF. Here the CDR3 DNA reads TGTGCCAGCAGGGATGACAGTACCCAGCATTTT.

The chain combines TRBV10-1 with TRBJ2-2; D is possibly TRBD2 (6 bases). The CDR3 extends over 17 amino acids. V shed 0 bases and J shed 1 base, with 12 bases lying between them. From germline, CDR1 is WNHNN and CDR2 SYGVQD (reference sequence). The CDR3 sequence: CASSESPVAVNTGELFF. CDR3 coding DNA: TGCGCCAGCAGTGAGTCGCCAGTAGCGGTGAACACCGGGGAGCTGTTTTTT.

The J gene is TRBJ2-1, the V gene TRBV9; 10 nucleotides align to TRBD1. J gave up 9 bases and V 4 bases, and 7 bases lay outside the gene matches. Germline CDR1 SGDLS, CDR2 YYNGEE. The CDR3 extends over 14 amino acids. The CDR3 sequence: CASSTRTGGGEQFF. The CDR3 nucleotides are TGTGCCAGCAGCACCCGGACAGGGGGAGGTGAGCAGTTCTTC.

The chain couples TRBV30 to TRBJ1-2; D call uncertain. The V end was cut by 0 bases, the J end by 0 bases, with 8 bases between. The CDR3 has 14 amino acids. Germline lookup yields CDR1 GTSNPN and CDR2 SVGIG (reference sequence). The CDR3 DNA is TGTGCCTGGAGTGTACATGTCCCTAACTATGGCTACACCTTC. Protein: CAWSVHVPNYGYTF. The full variable domain, in which reference TRBV30 and TRBJ1-2 provide the parts outside the CDR3, is SQTIHQWPATLVQPVGSPLSLECTVEGTSNPNLYWYRQAAGRGLQLLFYSVGIGQISSEVPQNLSASRPQDRQFILSSKKLLLSDSGFYLCAWSVHVPNYGYTFGSGTRLTVV.

V and J are TRBV4-2 and TRBJ2-1; 8 bases map to TRBD2. Germline trimming cut 4 bases from V and 0 bases from J; bases unmatched to any gene: 17. Germline V gene data show CDR1 as LGHNA and CDR2 as YNFKEQ. The CDR3 runs 20 residues. The CDR3, as DNA: TGTGCCAGCAGCCCCAGGATCCTAGCGGGTACCCCTAGCTCCTACAATGAGCAGTTCTTC. Its translation is CASSPRILAGTPSSYNEQFF.

This chain joins TRBV7-9 and TRBJ2-3; the match to TRBD2 covers 7 bases. CDR1 is SEHNR and CDR2 is FQNEAQ in the germline V gene (reference sequence). J gave up 4 bases and V 5 bases, and 21 bases lay outside the gene matches. This CDR3 spans 19 amino acids. CDR3 sequence: CASSPPGGRVSREPDTQYF. CDR3 bases: TGTGCCAGCAGCCCGCCTGGGGGGAGGGTTTCGCGGGAGCCAGATACGCAGTATTTT.

The chain carries TRBV6-5 and TRBJ2-5; a possible D gene is TRBD1 (5 bases). The DNA end is a closer match to TRBJ2-7, so the J assignment may be wrong. Germline V lookup: CDR1 MNHEY, CDR2 SVGAGI. CDR3 size: 15 residues. The CDR3 is CASSFRQSRVYEQYF. The DNA of the CDR3 is TGTGCCAGCAGTTTTCGACAGAGTAGAGTTTACGAGCAGTACTTC.

The DNA of the CDR3 is TGTGCCAGCTCACCACTAGGGGGAACTAATGAAAAACTGTTTTTT. Translation gives CASSPLGGTNEKLFF. V usage is TRBV18 and J usage is TRBJ1-4, with D perhaps matching TRBD1 (6 bases). CDR3 size: 15 residues. The germline V gene has CDR1 KGHSH and CDR2 LQKENI. The V end lost 1 base, the J end lost 1 base, and 7 bases lay between the germline ends.

The gene calls are TRBV10-2 and TRBJ1-6; TRBD1 matches 11 bases. V trimming: 2 bases; J trimming: 10 bases; junction bases outside the gene matches: 4. The CDR3 consists of 15 residues. CDR1 is WSHSY and CDR2 is SAAADI in the germline V gene. CDR3 DNA: TGCGCCAGCAGTGAGGGGACAGGGGGTAGGTCACCCCTCCACTTT. It encodes CASSEGTGGRSPLHF.

The rearrangement joins TRBV6-5 to TRBJ2-7; perhaps TRBD2 as D (6 bases). This CDR3 contains 13 residues. Looked up from germline, CDR1 is MNHEY and CDR2 is SVGAGI. V lost 10 bases to trimming and J lost 2 bases, with 15 bases between them. The CDR3 region is CATRATGAYEQYF. DNA of the CDR3: TGTGCCACCAGAGCAACGGGAGCCTACGAGCAGTACTTC.

The chain employs TRBV5-4 and TRBJ1-6; 8 nucleotides match TRBD1. With 4 bases clipped from V and 0 bases from J, the junction kept 9 bases outside the gene matches. Germline lookup yields CDR1 SGHNT and CDR2 YYREEE (reference sequence). This CDR3 is 18 amino acids long. The CDR3 DNA reads TGTGCCAGCAGCCACGGACAGGGACCCAGCTCCTATAATTCACCCCTCCACTTT. Its protein product is CASSHGQGPSSYNSPLHF.

V and J are TRBV6-5 and TRBJ1-5; D uncertain. Germline assignment: CDR1 MNHEY and CDR2 SVGAGI. The CDR3 sequence is 15 residues long. V lost 0 bases and J 5 bases, leaving 11 bases between the germline ends. The CDR3 spells CASSYSRSRDQPQHF. For the CDR3, the DNA is TGTGCCAGCAGTTACTCGAGGTCCCGGGATCAGCCCCAGCATTTT.

This clone was detected once. The chain has TRBV27 and TRBJ2-7, with D perhaps matching TRBD2 (6 bases). This CDR3 region has 13 residues. V lost 6 bases, J lost 6 bases, and 15 bases lay in between. Germline CDR1 and CDR2: MNHEY and SMNVEV (reference sequence). DNA for the CDR3: TGTGCCAGCAGCGTGCAGGGAGGAGGCGAGCAGTACTTC. This gives the protein CASSVQGGGEQYF.

The chain carries TRBV19 and TRBJ2-7; 9 positions agree with TRBD1. This CDR3 spans 15 amino acids. V was pared by 8 bases and J by 0 bases, with 8 bases of the junction left unmatched. The germline V gene has CDR1 LNHDA and CDR2 SQIVND (reference sequence). The CDR3 loop is CASRRGTGPSYEQYF. DNA for the CDR3: TGTGCCAGTCGAAGGGGGACAGGGCCCTCCTACGAGCAGTACTTC.

Concerning this clone: Other DNA sequences in this specimen translate into the identical CDR3. The chain has TRBV27 and TRBJ1-4, with a weak D call TRBD1 (6 bases). The CDR3 loop spans 14 amino acids. Germline loops: CDR1 MNHEY, CDR2 SMNVEV (reference sequence). Trimming left V 5 bases short and J 4 bases short, with 11 bases between. CDR3 nucleotides: TGTGCCAGCAGTCCGGACAGAATTAATGAAAAACTGTTTTTT. The encoded protein is CASSPDRINEKLFF.

The chain has TRBV4-1 and TRBJ2-3, with a possible D match to TRBD2 (6 bases). From germline, CDR1 is MGHRA and CDR2 YSYEKL. CDR3 length: 15 residues. Trimming took 5 bases from V and 4 from J, leaving 16 bases between them. CDR3 bases: TGCGCCAGCAGCTATGGAGACCGGGACTCAGATACGCAGTATTTT. Protein product: CASSYGDRDSDTQYF.

This chain links TRBV10-3 with TRBJ2-3; 14 nucleotides agree with TRBD2. The germline V gene encodes CDR1 ENHRY and CDR2 SYGVKD. The CDR3 has 18 residues. V lost 0 bases, J lost 2 bases, and 4 bases stayed unmatched. For the CDR3, the DNA is TGTGCCATCAGTGAGTCGACTAGCGGGAGGGATTTCACAGATACGCAGTATTTT. Translated: CAISESTSGRDFTDTQYF.

This chain uses TRBV4-3 with TRBJ1-1, with a weak D call TRBD1 (6 bases). V lost 0 bases and J lost 0, with 14 bases in between. The CDR3 covers 17 residues. The germline CDR1 and CDR2 sequences are LGHNA and YSLEER. The CDR3 DNA sequence: TGCGCCAGCAGCCAAGACCCCATACAGGGATTGAACACTGAAGCTTTCTTT. This sequence encodes CASSQDPIQGLNTEAFF.

The V gene is TRBV7-9, the J gene TRBJ1-1; no definite D call. The V and J ends lost 1 base and 4 bases respectively, with 7 bases between them. This CDR3 is 13 amino acids long. Germline V gene sequence: CDR1 SEHNR, CDR2 FQNEAQ (reference sequence). Here the CDR3 reads CASSLGGSTEAFF. In DNA form, the CDR3 reads TGTGCCAGCAGCTTAGGTGGGAGCACTGAAGCTTTCTTT.

V is TRBV5-4 and J is TRBJ2-5; D is unclear. The CDR3 is made up of 13 amino acids. The V gene's germline CDR1 is SGHNT and CDR2 YYREEE (reference sequence). Trimming took off 1 base at V and 5 bases at J, with 9 bases between the two ends. CDR3 protein: CASSLLSGETQYF. CDR3 sequence (DNA): TGTGCCAGCAGCTTGCTCAGTGGCGAGACCCAGTACTTC.

This clone has a single count. The chain links TRBV16 to TRBJ1-3, with 8 bases aligning to TRBD1. Germline CDR1 reads KGHSY; CDR2 reads FQNENV. The CDR3 loop spans 16 amino acids. J was trimmed by 2 bases and V by 0 bases; bases with no gene match: 3. CDR3 nucleotide sequence: TGTGCCAGCAGCCAATCGGGCAGGGGGCCTGGAAACACCATATATTTT. It encodes CASSQSGRGPGNTIYF. The full variable domain, rest sourced from reference TRBV16 and TRBJ1-3, is GEEVAQTPKHLVRGEGQKAKLYCAPIKGHSYVFWYQQVLKNEFKFLISFQNENVFDETGMPKERFSAKCLPNSPCSLEIQATKLEDSAVYFCASSQSGRGPGNTIYFGEGSWLTVV.

The J gene is TRBJ1-5, the V gene TRBV6-5; D gene unclear. V was trimmed by 2 bases and J by 4 bases, leaving 6 bases between them. From germline, CDR1 is MNHEY and CDR2 SVGAGI. The CDR3 length is 13 residues. This CDR3 reads CASSYHINQPQHF. The CDR3 nucleotides are TGTGCCAGCAGTTACCACATAAATCAGCCCCAGCATTTT.